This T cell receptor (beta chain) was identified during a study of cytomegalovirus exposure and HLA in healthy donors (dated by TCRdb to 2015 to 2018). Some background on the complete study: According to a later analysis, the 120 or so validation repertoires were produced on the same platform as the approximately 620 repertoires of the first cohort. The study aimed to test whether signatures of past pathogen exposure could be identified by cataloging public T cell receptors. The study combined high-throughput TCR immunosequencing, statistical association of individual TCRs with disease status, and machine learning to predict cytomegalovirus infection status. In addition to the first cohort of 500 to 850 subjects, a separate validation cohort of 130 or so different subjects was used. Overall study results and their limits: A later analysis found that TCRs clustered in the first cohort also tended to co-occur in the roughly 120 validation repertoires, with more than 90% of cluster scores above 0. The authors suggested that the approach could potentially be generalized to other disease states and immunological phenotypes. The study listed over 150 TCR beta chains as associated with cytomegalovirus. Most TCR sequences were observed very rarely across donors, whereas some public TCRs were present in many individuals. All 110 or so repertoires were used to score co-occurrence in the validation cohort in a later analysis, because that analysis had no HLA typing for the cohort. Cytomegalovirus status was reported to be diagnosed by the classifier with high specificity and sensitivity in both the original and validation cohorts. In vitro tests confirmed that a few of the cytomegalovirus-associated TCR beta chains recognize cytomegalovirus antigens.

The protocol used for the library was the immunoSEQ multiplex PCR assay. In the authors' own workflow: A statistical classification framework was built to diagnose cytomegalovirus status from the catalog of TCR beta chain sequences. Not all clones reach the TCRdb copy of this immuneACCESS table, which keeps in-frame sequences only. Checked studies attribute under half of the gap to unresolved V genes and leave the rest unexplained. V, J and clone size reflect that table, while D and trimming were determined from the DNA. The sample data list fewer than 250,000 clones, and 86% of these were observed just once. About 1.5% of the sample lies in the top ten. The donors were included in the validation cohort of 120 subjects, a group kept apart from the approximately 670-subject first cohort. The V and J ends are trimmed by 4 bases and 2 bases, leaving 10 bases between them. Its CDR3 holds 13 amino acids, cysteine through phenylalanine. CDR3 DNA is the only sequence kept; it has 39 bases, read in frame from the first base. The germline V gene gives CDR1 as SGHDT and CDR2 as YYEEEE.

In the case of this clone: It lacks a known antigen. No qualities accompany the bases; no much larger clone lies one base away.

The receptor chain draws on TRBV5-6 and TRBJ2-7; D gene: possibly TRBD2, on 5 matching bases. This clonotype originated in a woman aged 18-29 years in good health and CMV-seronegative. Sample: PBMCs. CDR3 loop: CASSDSGAYEQYF. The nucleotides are TGTGCCAGCAGCGATTCCGGGGCCTACGAGCAGTACTTC.